These 8 T cell receptor beta chains were sequenced from one sample in a study of blood T cell repertoires in COVID-19 (dated by TCRdb to the early 2020s). The method was the immunoSEQ multiplex PCR assay. The clones in this table, taken by TCRdb from immuneACCESS, are in-frame only. Not every clone is retained; where verified, under half of the shortfall comes from an unresolved V gene, and the cause of the rest is unknown. The sample data list tens of thousands of clones, and 80% to 90% of these were observed just once. In total, the top ten clones hold roughly 14% of the sample. The sample consisted of peripheral blood. Source of these receptors: a human donor in a cohort sampled during active COVID-19. The donor label of this sample is uncertain.

This chain uses TRBV27 with TRBJ2-5; a possible D gene is TRBD2 (6 bases). Germline loops: CDR1 MNHEY, CDR2 SMNVEV (reference sequence). The V gene lost 3 bases and the J gene lost 1 base, with 9 bases spanning the gap. The CDR3 loop spans 14 amino acids. In DNA, the CDR3 is TGTGCCAGCAGTTTCCACGGGGGCCAAGAGACCCAGTACTTC. Translating gives CASSFHGGQETQYF.

A single count supports this clone. V and J are TRBV27 and TRBJ1-6; 7 nucleotides match TRBD1. CDR3 size: 15 residues. Germline V CDR1 and CDR2: MNHEY, SMNVEV (reference sequence). J gave up 1 base and V 7 bases, and 4 bases lay outside the gene matches. CDR3 residues: CASTRTGSYNSPLHF. CDR3 DNA sequence: TGTGCCAGCACCCGGACAGGTTCCTATAATTCACCCCTCCACTTT.

V is TRBV3-1 (or the pseudogene TRBV3-2) and J is TRBJ2-4; D remains ambiguous. The CDR3 is 14 residues long. V shed 0 bases and J shed 0 bases, with 3 bases lying between them. Germline CDR1 LGHDT, CDR2 YNNKEL (reference sequence). The CDR3 DNA sequence: TGTGCCAGCAGCCAAGAACTAGCCAAAAACATTCAGTACTTC. It codes for CASSQELAKNIQYF.

The V call is TRBV11-2, the J call TRBJ2-1; the match to TRBD2 covers 9 bases. Trimming at V came to 2 bases and at J to 0 bases, leaving 8 bases not matched to a gene. Germline V CDR1 and CDR2: SGHAT, FQNNGV. The CDR3 totals 18 residues. The CDR3 loop is CASSLQRGAFSSYNEQFF. CDR3 nucleotides: TGTGCCAGCAGCTTACAGCGGGGGGCGTTCAGCTCCTACAATGAGCAGTTCTTC.

The chain joins TRBV7-2 to TRBJ1-6; D call uncertain. The V and J ends lost 4 bases and 9 bases respectively, with 13 bases between them. This CDR3 contains 14 residues. CDR1 and CDR2 (germline): SGHTA, FQGNSA. This chain's CDR3 is CASSSLRSVSPLHF. CDR3 in DNA: TGTGCCAGCAGCTCCCTCAGGTCGGTTTCACCCCTCCACTTT.

This clone appeared a few times. The chain recombines TRBV7-2 with TRBJ1-5; possibly TRBD1 for D (5 bases). The CDR3 is 15 residues long. Germline V gene data show CDR1 as SGHTA and CDR2 as FQGNSA. Trimming took 1 base from V and 7 from J, leaving 14 bases between them. CDR3 coding DNA: TGTGCCAGCAGCTTAGTTGGGCAGGGAAAACAGCCCCAGCATTTT. Protein product: CASSLVGQGKQPQHF.

V usage is TRBV9 and J usage is TRBJ2-3; 8 bases match TRBD2. CDR3 length: 16 amino acids. With 5 bases clipped from V and 4 bases from J, the junction kept 12 bases outside the gene matches. Germline assignment: CDR1 SGDLS and CDR2 YYNGEE. CDR3: CASSSTPGGPADTQYF. CDR3 DNA: TGTGCCAGCAGTAGTACTCCGGGGGGGCCCGCAGATACGCAGTATTTT. The full variable domain, in which reference TRBV9 and TRBJ2-3 provide the parts outside the CDR3, is DSGVTQTPKHLITATGQRVTLRCSPRSGDLSVYWYQQSLDQGLQFLIQYYNGEERAKGNILERFSAQQFPDLHSELNLSSLELGDSALYFCASSSTPGGPADTQYFGPGTRLTVL.

The V call is TRBV11-2, the J call TRBJ2-3, with 10 nucleotides matching TRBD2. From germline, CDR1 is SGHAT and CDR2 FQNNGV. The CDR3 extends over 16 amino acids. Trimming cost V 2 bases and J 6 bases; bases outside gene matches: 8. DNA of the CDR3: TGTGCCAGCAGCTTAAATAGCGGGGGGACGGTTGATACGCAGTATTTT. This translates into CASSLNSGGTVDTQYF.